The entry below gives a single TCR beta chain sequence along with its context. What it binds is unknown. The source of the sample is a study of cytomegalovirus exposure and HLA in healthy donors. It was with 60 Vbeta and 13 Jbeta primers that the PCR ran. Method: immunoSEQ multiplex PCR; TCRdb's copy keeps in-frame clones and lacks some. Among 53,000 or so clones listed, 65% to 80% were seen once. Study-level points and caveats: About 87% or about 30% of the time was how often most TCR beta V segments were productive, according to an earlier analysis. Highly shared sequence variants in one cluster were likely a sequencing artifact. A later analysis revealed that TCR association rates differed between HLA loci, peaking at DRB1 and bottoming out at HLA-C.

Material: PBMCs. The sequence was collected from a man aged 30 to 39 in good health and CMV-seropositive.

This CDR3 is CASSLASLENSPLHF. CDR3 bases: TGCGCCAGCAGCTTGGCCTCATTGGAGAATTCACCCCTCCACTTT. The chain uses TRBV5-1 and TRBJ1-6; D is undetermined. Trimming pared 0 bases from V and 7 bases from J, leaving 11 bases between. CDR1 is SGHRS and CDR2 is YFSETQ in the germline V gene. This CDR3 spans 15 amino acids.